This paragraph reports one T cell receptor (beta chain). This clone has only a few counts. Its antigen has not been determined. Base qualities are not provided; no much larger clone lies one nucleotide away. The data belong to a study of shared clonotypes between healthy human individuals (TCRdb year 2020). For context, the study as a whole: The cohort included three men and a couple of women between 18 and 49 years of age. The study deeply sequenced blood TCR repertoires of several healthy adults to estimate repertoire size and the extent of clonotype sharing between individuals. Libraries were prepared and TCR repertoires were sequenced by different laboratories using diverse techniques, in order to increase sequencing depth and limit assay-specific biases. Each donor's leukapheresis produced roughly between roughly 0.85 and 9 billion PBMCs.

Taken from cysteine to phenylalanine, the CDR3 has 15 residues. Only the CDR3 portion is preserved as DNA: 45 bases, with reading frame beginning at the first base. V sheds 2 bases and J sheds 4 bases, leaving 14 bases between their ends. The germline V gene provides CDR1 MGHDK and CDR2 SYGVNS. TCR CDR3 regions were amplified from genomic DNA by multiplex PCR using the deep immunoSEQ assay. Extracted genomic DNA from each cell subset was distributed evenly across all wells of several immunoSEQ 96-well plates, and each plate was treated as a replicate. For unsorted PBMC, 250 to 300 ng genomic DNA, equal to 30,000 or so T cell genomes, was loaded into each replicate PCR. Ten immunoSEQ deep assay plates were used to sequence unsorted PBMC genomic DNA. The purified libraries were quantified using a Qubit 3.0 fluorometer, sized with a Bioanalyzer 2100, and then quantified again using the KAPA Library Quantification kit. A separate single-read 150-cycle Illumina NextSeq 550 flow cell was used to sequence each immunoSEQ 96-well plate. Under the source paper's analysis protocol: The immunoSEQ output contained only junctional sequences without quality scores, so filtering could not match that applied to full-length reads. Sequences were annotated with PyIR, a Python wrapper for IgBLAST v1.9, using IMGT germline references to assign V/J genes and CDR3. Reads were filtered out if the reads had weak V/J assignments (E-value above 1e-6), no CDR3, stop codons, out-of-frame junctions, or ambiguous translated residues. A V3J clonotype was defined by an identical inferred V gene, J gene, and CDR3 amino acid sequence. To compute the percentage overlap between repertoires, the number of shared unique clonotypes was divided by the size of the smaller repertoire. Richness of each repertoire was evaluated using RTK rarefaction, the Chao1 estimator, and Recon v2.1 estimates of unobserved clonotypes. This immuneACCESS table, as held by TCRdb, lists in-frame sequences with V and J called but not all clones. Of the missing ones, under half trace to an unresolved V gene in checked studies; the others have no known cause. Clone size and V and J calls were adopted from that table, with D and trimming inferred from the DNA. Counted in this sample were about 480,000 clones; 79% of them appeared once. The top ten constitute 13% of the sample.

Points the paper makes about the study in general: Only blood was sampled, and tissue TCR repertoires likely differ from those in blood. Because the study included only a small number of donors, the genetic and exposure-history diversity represented was limited. Pairwise subsampling indicated that sequencing depth was expected to affect the degree of clonotype sharing among donors.

The donors were healthy, HIV-negative adults who had no recently reported acute infections or vaccinations. Every donor was a Caucasian adult living in Nashville, Tennessee, USA. For unsorted samples, about 90 million PBMCs were counted, and genomic DNA was extracted using the QIAamp DNA Blood Mini kit. Blood was obtained by leukapheresis, after which PBMCs were separated by Ficoll-Histopaque density gradient centrifugation and cryopreserved in liquid nitrogen vapor phase. The sequencing sample was made of PBMCs. The receptor's source is a woman aged 40 to 49 in good health. Some clones in this sample may be carry-over from other donors' samples. The rearrangement joined TRBV25-1 to TRBJ2-5; a weak D assignment points to TRBD2 (5 bases agree). CDR3 loop: CASSERGGGVETQYF. DNA sequence: TGTGCCAGCAGTGAACGGGGTGGCGGAGTAGAGACCCAGTACTTC.